Ten or more counts support the clone carrying this T cell receptor (beta chain). Its antigen is undetermined. The sample is drawn from a study of CD8 T cells in ankylosing spondylitis. Findings and limits, study-wide: A motif of under ten highly homologous TCR beta variants was seen as apparently characteristic of ankylosing spondylitis blood. Reported data indicate significant enrichment of disease-linked clones within matched ankylosing spondylitis synovial fluid. Reactive arthritis synovial fluid and blood previously showed some of these motif variants.

As the method for making TCR beta libraries, quantitative 5'-RACE with molecular barcodes was used. TCRdb re-derived calls from the 5' RACE reads in MiXCR, one entry per CDR3 protein. The data show under 250,000 distinct CDR3 sequences, roughly 8.2% seen once. The germline CDR1 and CDR2 sequences are ENHRY and SYGVKD. The CDR3 has 12 residues. V lost 11 bases and J 2 bases, leaving 12 bases between the germline ends. The clonotype originates from a female donor with ankylosing spondylitis or in good health (not recorded which). The chain employs TRBV10-3 and TRBJ1-1, with D maybe TRBD1 (5 bases). Sequences were obtained from blood, either unsorted or a sorted T cell fraction (not recorded which). CDR3 nucleotides: TGTGCCGCACGGGACGGAAACACTGAAGCTTTCTTT. Protein: CAARDGNTEAFF.